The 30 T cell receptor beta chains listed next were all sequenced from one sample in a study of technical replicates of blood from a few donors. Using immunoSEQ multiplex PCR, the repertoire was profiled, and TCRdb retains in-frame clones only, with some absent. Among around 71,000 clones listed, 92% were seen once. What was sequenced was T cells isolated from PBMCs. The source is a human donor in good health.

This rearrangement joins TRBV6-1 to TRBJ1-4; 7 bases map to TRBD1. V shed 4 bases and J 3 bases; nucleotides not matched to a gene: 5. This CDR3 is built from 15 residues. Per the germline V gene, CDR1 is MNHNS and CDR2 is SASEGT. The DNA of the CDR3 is TGTGCCAGCAGTGTGCAGGGGGGACCTAATGAAAAACTGTTTTTT. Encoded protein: CASSVQGGPNEKLFF.

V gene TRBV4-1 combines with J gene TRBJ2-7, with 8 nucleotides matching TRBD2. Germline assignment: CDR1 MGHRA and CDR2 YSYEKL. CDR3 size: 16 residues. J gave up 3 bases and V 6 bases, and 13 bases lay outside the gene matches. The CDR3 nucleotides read TGCGCCAGCAGAAAGAGTAGCGGGATTGGGTTCTACGAGCAGTACTTC. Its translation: CASRKSSGIGFYEQYF.

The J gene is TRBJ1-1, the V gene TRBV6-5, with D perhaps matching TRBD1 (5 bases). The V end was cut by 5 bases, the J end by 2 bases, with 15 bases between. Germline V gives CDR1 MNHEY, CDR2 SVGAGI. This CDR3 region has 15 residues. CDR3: CASSAPLTANTEAFF. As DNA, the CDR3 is TGTGCCAGCAGTGCACCCCTGACAGCCAACACTGAAGCTTTCTTT.

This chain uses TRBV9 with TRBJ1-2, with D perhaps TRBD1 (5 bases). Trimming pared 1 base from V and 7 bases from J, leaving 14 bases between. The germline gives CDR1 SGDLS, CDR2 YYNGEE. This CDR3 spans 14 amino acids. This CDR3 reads CASSVRPQGSGYTF. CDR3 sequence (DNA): TGTGCCAGCAGCGTACGCCCCCAGGGAAGTGGCTACACCTTC.

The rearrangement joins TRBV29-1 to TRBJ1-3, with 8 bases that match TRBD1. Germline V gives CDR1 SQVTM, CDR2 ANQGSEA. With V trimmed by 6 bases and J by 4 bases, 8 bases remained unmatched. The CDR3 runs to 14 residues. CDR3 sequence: CSVSTGAGGNTIYF. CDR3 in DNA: TGCAGCGTCTCGACAGGGGCAGGCGGAAACACCATATATTTT. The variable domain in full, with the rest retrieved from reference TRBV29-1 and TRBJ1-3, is SAVISQKPSRDICQRGTSLTIQCQVDSQVTMMFWYRQQPGQSLTLIATANQGSEATYESGFVIDKFPISRPNLTFSTLTVSNMSPEDSSIYLCSVSTGAGGNTIYFGEGSWLTVV.

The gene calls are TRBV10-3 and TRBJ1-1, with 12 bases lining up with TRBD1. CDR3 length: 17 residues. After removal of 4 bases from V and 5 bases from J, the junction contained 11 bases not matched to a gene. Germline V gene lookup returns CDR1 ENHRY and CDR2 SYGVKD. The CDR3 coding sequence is TGTGCCATCAGTGCCGGGACAGGGGGCGTGAGAATGACTGAAGCTTTCTTT. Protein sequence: CAISAGTGGVRMTEAFF.

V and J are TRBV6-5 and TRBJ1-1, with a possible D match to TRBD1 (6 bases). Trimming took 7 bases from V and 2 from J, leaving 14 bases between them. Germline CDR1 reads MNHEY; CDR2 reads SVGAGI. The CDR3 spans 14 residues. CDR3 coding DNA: TGTGCCAGCACCCCCCGGGACACCAACACTGAAGCTTTCTTT. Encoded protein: CASTPRDTNTEAFF.

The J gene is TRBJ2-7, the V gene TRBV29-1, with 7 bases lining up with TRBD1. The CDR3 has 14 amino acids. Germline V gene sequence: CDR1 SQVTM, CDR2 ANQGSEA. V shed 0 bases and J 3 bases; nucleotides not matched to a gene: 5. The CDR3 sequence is CSVEDRGKSYEQYF. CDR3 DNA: TGCAGCGTTGAAGACAGGGGGAAAAGCTACGAGCAGTACTTC.

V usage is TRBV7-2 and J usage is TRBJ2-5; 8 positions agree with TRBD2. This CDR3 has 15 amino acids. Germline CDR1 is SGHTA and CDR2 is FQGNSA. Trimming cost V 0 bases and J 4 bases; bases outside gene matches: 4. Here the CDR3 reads CASSLAAGEGETQYF. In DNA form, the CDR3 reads TGTGCCAGCAGCTTAGCAGCGGGAGAGGGAGAGACCCAGTACTTC. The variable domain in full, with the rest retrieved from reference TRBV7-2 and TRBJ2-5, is GAGVSQSPSNKVTEKGKDVELRCDPISGHTALYWYRQSLGQGLEFLIYFQGNSAPDKSGLPSDRFSAERTGGSVSTLTIQRTQQEDSAVYLCASSLAAGEGETQYFGPGTRLLVL.

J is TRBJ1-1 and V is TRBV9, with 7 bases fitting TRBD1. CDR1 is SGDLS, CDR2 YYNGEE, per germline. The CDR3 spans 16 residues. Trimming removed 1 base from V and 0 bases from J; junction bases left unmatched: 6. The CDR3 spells CASSVRTGGMNTEAFF. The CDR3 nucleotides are TGTGCCAGCAGCGTAAGGACAGGAGGGATGAACACTGAAGCTTTCTTT. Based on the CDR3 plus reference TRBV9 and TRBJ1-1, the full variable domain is DSGVTQTPKHLITATGQRVTLRCSPRSGDLSVYWYQQSLDQGLQFLIQYYNGEERAKGNILERFSAQQFPDLHSELNLSSLELGDSALYFCASSVRTGGMNTEAFFGQGTRLTVV.

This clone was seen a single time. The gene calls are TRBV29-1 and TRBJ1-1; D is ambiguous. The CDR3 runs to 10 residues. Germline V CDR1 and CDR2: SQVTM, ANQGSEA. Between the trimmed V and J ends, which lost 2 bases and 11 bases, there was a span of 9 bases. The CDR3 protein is CSVEPSPAFF. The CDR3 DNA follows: TGCAGCGTTGAACCATCCCCCGCTTTCTTT.

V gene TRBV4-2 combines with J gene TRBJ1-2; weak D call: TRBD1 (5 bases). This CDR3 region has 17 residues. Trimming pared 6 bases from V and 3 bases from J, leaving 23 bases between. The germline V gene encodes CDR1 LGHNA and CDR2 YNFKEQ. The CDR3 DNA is TGTGCCAGCAGGGGGGGAGAATGGAGGTCTGGGGACTATGGCTACACCTTC. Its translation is CASRGGEWRSGDYGYTF.

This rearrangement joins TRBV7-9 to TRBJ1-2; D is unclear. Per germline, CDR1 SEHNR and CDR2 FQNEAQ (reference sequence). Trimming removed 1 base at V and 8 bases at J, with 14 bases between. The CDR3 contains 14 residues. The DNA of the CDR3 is TGTGCCAGCAGCTTAGGACATGGGCCAAGGGGCTACACCTTC. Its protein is CASSLGHGPRGYTF.

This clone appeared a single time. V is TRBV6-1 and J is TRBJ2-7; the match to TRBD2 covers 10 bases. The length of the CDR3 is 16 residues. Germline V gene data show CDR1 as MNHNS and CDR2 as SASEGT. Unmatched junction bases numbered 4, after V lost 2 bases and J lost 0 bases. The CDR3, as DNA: TGTGCCAGCAGTGAATTAGCGGGAGGCCTCTCCTACGAGCAGTACTTC. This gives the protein CASSELAGGLSYEQYF.

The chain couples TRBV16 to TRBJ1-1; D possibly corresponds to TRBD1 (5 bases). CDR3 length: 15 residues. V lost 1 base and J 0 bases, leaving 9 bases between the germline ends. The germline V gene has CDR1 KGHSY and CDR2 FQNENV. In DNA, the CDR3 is TGTGCCAGCAGCCAATTCCAAGGGGTGAACACTGAAGCTTTCTTT. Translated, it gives CASSQFQGVNTEAFF.

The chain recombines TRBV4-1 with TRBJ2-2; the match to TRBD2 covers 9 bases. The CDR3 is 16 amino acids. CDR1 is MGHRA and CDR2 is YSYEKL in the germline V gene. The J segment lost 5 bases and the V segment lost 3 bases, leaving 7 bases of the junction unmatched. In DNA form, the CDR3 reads TGCGCCAGCAGCCAGAGAATAGCGGGAGAAACCGGGGAGCTGTTTTTT. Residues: CASSQRIAGETGELFF.

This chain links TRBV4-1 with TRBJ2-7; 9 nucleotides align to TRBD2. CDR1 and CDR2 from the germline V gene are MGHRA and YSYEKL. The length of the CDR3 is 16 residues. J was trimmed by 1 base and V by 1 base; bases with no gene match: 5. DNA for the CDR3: TGCGCCAGCAGCCAAGTTATACTAGCGGGTTCCTACGAGCAGTACTTC. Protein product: CASSQVILAGSYEQYF.

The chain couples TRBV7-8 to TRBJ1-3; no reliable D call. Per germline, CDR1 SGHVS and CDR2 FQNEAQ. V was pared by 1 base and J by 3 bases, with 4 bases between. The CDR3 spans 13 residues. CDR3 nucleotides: TGTGCCAGCAGCTTAGACTTTGGAAACACCATATATTTT. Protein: CASSLDFGNTIYF.

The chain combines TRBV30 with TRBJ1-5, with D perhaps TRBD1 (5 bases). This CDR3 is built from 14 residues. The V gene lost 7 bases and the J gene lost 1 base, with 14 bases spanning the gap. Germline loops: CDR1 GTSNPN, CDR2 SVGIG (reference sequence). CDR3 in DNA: TGTGCCTCACAAATAAGGGGCAGCAATCAGCCCCAGCATTTT. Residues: CASQIRGSNQPQHF.

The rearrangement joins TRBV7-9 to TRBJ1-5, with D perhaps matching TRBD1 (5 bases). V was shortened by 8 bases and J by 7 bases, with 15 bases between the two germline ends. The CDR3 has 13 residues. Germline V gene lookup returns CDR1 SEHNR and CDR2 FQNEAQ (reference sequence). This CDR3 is CASEGGERQPQHF. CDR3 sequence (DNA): TGTGCCAGCGAGGGAGGGGAACGGCAGCCCCAGCATTTT.

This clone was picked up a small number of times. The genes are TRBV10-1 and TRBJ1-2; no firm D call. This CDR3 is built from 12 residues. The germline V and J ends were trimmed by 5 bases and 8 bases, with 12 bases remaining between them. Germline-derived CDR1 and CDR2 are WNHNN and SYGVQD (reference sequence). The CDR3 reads CASSSEERGYTF. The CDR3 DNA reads TGCGCCAGCAGTTCGGAGGAGCGGGGCTACACCTTC.

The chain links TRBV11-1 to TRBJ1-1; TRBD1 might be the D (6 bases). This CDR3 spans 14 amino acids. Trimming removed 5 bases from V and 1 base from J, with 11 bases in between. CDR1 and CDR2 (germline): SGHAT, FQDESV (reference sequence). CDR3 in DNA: TGTGCCAGCAGCGGGGGCCTTAGGAACACTGAAGCTTTCTTT. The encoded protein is CASSGGLRNTEAFF. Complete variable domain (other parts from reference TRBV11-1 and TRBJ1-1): EAEVAQSPRYKITEKSQAVAFWCDPISGHATLYWYRQILGQGPELLVQFQDESVVDDSQLPKDRFSAERLKGVDSTLKIQPAELGDSAMYLCASSGGLRNTEAFFGQGTRLTVV.

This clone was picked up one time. The CDR3, as DNA: TGTGCCAGCAGTGGGGCCGGACTAGGGAATGAGCAGTTCTTC. Translation gives CASSGAGLGNEQFF. J is TRBJ2-1 and V is TRBV27; TRBD2 agrees at 7 bases. Germline V gives CDR1 MNHEY, CDR2 SMNVEV (reference sequence). The length of the CDR3 is 14 residues. The trim removed 5 bases at V and 7 bases at J, leaving 8 bases unmatched.

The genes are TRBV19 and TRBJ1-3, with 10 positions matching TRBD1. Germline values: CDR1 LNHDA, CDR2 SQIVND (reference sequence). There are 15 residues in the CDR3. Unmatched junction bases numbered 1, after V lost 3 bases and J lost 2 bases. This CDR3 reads CASSMGTGAGNTIYF. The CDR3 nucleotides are TGTGCCAGTAGTATGGGGACAGGGGCTGGAAACACCATATATTTT.

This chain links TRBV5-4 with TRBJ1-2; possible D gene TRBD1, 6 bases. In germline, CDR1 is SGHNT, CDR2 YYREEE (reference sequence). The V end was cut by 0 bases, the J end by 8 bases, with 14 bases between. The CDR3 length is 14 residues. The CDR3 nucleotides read TGTGCCAGCAGCTTGGTGGCGGCAGGGGTCGGCTACACCTTC. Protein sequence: CASSLVAAGVGYTF.

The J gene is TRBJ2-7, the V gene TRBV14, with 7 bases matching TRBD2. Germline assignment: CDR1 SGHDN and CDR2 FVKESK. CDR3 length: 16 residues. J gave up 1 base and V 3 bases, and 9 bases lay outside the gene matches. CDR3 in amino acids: CASSHGGEGRSYEQYF. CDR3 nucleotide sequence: TGTGCCAGCAGCCATGGGGGGGAAGGTCGATCCTACGAGCAGTACTTC.

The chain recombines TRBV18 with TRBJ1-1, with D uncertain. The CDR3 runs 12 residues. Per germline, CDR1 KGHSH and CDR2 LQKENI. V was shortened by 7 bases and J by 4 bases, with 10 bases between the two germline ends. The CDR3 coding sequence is TGTGCCAGCTATATTGAGGGCACTGAAGCTTTCTTT. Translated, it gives CASYIEGTEAFF.

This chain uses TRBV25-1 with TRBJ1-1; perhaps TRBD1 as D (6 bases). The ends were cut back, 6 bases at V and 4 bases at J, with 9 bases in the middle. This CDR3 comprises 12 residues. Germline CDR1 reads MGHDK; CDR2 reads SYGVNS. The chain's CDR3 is CASRFRGTEAFF. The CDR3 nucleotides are TGTGCCAGCAGGTTCAGGGGCACTGAAGCTTTCTTT. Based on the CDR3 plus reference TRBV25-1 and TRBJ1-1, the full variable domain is EADIYQTPRYLVIGTGKKITLECSQTMGHDKMYWYQQDPGMELHLIHYSYGVNSTEKGDLSSESTVSRIRTEHFPLTLESARPSHTSQYLCASRFRGTEAFFGQGTRLTVV.

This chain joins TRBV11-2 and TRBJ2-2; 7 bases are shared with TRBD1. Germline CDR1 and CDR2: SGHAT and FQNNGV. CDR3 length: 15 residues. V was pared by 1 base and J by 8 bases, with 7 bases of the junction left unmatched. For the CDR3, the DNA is TGTGCCAGCAGCTTAGGGTCGACAGGGTCAGGGGAGCTGTTTTTT. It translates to CASSLGSTGSGELFF.

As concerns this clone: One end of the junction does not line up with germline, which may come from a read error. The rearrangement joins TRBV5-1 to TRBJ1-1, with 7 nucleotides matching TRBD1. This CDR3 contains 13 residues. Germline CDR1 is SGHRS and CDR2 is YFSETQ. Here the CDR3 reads CASSETGNAEAFF. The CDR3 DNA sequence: TGCGCCAGCAGCGAGACAGGGAACGCTGAAGCTTTCTTT. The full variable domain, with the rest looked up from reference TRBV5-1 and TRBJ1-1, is KAGVTQTPRYLIKTRGQQVTLSCSPISGHRSVSWYQQTPGQGLQFLFEYFSETQRNKGNFPGRFSGRQFSNSRSEMNVSTLELGDSALYLCASSETGNAEAFFGQGTRLTVV.